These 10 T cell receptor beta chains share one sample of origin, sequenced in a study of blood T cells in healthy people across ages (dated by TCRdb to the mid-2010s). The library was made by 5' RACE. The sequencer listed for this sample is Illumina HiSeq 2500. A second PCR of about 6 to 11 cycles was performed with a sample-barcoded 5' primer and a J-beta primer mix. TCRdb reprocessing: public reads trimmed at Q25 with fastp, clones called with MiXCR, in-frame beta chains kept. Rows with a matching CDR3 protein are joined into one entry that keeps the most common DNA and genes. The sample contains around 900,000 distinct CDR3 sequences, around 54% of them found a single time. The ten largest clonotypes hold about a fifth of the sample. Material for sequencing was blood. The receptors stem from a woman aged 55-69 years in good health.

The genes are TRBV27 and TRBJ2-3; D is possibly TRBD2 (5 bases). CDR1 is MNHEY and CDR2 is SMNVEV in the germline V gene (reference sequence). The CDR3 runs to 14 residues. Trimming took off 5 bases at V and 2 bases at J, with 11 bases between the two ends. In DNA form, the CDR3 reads TGTGCCAGCAGTCGGCCGGGGAACACAGATACGCAGTATTTT. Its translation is CASSRPGNTDTQYF.

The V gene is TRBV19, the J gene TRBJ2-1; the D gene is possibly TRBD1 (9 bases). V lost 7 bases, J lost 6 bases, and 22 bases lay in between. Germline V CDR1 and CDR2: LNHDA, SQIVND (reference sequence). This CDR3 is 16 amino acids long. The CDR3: CASMERGTGFFNEQFF. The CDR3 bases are TGTGCCAGTATGGAGCGGGGGACAGGGTTTTTCAATGAGCAGTTCTTC.

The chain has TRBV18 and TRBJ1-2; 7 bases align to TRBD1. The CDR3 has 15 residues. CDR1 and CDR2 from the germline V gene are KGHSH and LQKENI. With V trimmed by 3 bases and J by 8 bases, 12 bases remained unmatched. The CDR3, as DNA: TGTGCCAGCTCACCCACGACAGGGCCATCTAGAGGCTACACCTTC. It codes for CASSPTTGPSRGYTF.

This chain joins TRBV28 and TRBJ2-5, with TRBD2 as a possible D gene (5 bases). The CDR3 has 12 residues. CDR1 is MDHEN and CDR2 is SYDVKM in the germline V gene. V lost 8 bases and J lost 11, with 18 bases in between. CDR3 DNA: TGTGCCAGCTCTCTTGAATCTTGGGAGCAGTACTTC. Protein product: CASSLESWEQYF. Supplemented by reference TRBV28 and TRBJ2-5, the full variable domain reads DVKVTQSSRYLVKRTGEKVFLECVQDMDHENMFWYRQDPGLGLRLIYFSYDVKMKEKGDIPEGYSVSREKKERFSLILESASTNQTSMYLCASSLESWEQYFGPGTRLLVL.

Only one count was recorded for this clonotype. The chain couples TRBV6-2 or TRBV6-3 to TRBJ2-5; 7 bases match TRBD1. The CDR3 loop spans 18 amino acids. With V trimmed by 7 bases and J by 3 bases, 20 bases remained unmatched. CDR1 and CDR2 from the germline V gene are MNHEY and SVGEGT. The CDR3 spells CASTNRRAGTEEKETQYF. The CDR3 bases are TGTGCCAGCACCAACCGTCGCGCCGGGACAGAAGAAAAAGAGACCCAGTACTTC.

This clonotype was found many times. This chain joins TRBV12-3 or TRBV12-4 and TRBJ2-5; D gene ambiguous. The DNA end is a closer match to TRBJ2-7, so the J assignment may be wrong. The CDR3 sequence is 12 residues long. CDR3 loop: CASSGTRVEQYF. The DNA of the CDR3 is TGTGCCAGCAGTGGAACCAGAGTCGAGCAGTACTTC.

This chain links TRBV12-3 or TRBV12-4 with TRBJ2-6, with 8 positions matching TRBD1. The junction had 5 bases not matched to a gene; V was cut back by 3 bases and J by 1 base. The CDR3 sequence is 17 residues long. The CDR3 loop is CASSLNRGASGANVLTF. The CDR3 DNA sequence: TGTGCCAGCAGTTTGAACAGGGGGGCGTCTGGGGCCAACGTCCTGACTTTC.

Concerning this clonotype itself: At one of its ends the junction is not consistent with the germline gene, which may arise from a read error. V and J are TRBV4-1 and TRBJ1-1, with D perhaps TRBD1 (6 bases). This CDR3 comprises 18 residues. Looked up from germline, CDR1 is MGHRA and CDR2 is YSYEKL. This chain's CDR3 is CASSQERGAGPPNTGAFF. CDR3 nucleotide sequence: TGCGCCAGCAGCCAAGAGAGGGGGGCGGGACCCCCGAATACTGGAGCTTTCTTT.

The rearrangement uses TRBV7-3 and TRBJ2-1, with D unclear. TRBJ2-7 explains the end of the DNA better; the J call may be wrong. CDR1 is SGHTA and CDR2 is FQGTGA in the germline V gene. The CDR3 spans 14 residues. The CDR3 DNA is TGTGCCAGCAGCTTCGGAGCCTCCCACAATGAGCAGTACTTC. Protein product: CASSFGASHNEQYF.

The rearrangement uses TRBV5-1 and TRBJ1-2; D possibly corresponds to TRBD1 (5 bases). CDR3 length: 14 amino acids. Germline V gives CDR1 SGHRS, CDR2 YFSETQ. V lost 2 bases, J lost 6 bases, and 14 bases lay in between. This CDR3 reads CASSFGAGSNGYTF. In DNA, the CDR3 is TGCGCCAGCAGCTTTGGGGCAGGGAGTAATGGCTACACCTTC.